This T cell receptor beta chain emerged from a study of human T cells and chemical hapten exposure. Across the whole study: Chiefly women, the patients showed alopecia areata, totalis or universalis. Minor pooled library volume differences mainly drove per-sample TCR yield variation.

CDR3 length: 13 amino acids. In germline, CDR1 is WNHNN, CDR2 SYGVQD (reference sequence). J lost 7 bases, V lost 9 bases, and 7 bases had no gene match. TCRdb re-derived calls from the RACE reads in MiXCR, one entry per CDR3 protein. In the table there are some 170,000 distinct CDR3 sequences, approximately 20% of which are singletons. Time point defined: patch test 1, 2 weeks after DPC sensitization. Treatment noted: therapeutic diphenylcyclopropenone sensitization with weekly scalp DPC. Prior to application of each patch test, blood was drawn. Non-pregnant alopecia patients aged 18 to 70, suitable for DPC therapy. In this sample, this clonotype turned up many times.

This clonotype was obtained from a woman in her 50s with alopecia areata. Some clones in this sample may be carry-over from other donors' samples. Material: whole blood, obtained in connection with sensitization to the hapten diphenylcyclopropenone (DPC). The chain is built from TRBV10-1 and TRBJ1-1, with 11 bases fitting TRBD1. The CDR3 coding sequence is TGCGCCAGTCTCCGGGACAGGGGGGATGAAGCTTTCTTT. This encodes CASLRDRGDEAFF.